The 18 T cell receptor beta chains below all came from one sample that was sequenced in a study of monozygotic twins with inflammatory bowel disease. Reprocessing the 5' RACE reads, TCRdb reports a single entry for every CDR3 protein and omits DNA. The repertoire table contains fewer than 150,000 distinct CDR3 sequences. Sequenced: blood. These receptors all stem from a human donor with ulcerative colitis or Crohn's disease, or a healthy co-twin of an affected twin (not recorded which).

The rearrangement joins TRBV20-1 to TRBJ1-1. The CDR3 totals 13 residues. Germline lookup yields CDR1 DFQATT and CDR2 SNEGSKA (reference sequence). The chain's CDR3 is CSAPKHGDTEAFF.

J is TRBJ2-5 and V is TRBV5-6. Per germline, CDR1 SGHDT and CDR2 YYEEEE. The CDR3 consists of 11 residues. The CDR3 spells CASSHTGLQYF.

The chain carries TRBV5-1 and TRBJ2-7; TCRdb proposes TRBD2, but this gene call is untestable without DNA. The CDR3 is made up of 16 amino acids. Per germline, CDR1 SGHRS and CDR2 YFSETQ. CDR3 loop: CASSSPTSGGADEQYF.

The CDR3 reads CASSLQPTNEKLFF. The V gene is TRBV5-1, the J gene TRBJ1-4. CDR1 and CDR2 from the germline V gene are SGHRS and YFSETQ. This CDR3 contains 14 residues.

The rearrangement uses TRBV30 and TRBJ1-5; without DNA, the TCRdb call of TRBD1 cannot be checked. The CDR3 extends over 15 amino acids. Germline CDR1 reads GTSNPN; CDR2 reads SVGIG (reference sequence). CDR3: CAVSPGGGLRQPQHF.

The rearrangement joins TRBV7-9 to TRBJ2-1; TCRdb's D gene call, TRBD1, goes unchecked for lack of DNA. The CDR3 is made up of 15 amino acids. Per the germline V gene, CDR1 is SEHNR and CDR2 is FQNEAQ (reference sequence). CDR3 in amino acids: CASSSRDRGYNEQFF. Based on the CDR3 plus reference TRBV7-9 and TRBJ2-1, the full variable domain is DTGVSQNPRHKITKRGQNVTFRCDPISEHNRLYWYRQTLGQGPEFLTYFQNEAQLEKSRLLSDRFSAERPKGSFSTLEIQRTEQGDSAMYLCASSSRDRGYNEQFFGPGTRLTVL.

CDR3 loop: CASSLFPEQETQYF. The rearrangement links TRBV5-1 to TRBJ2-5; there is no DNA to check the TCRdb D call of TRBD1. Germline CDR1 reads SGHRS; CDR2 reads YFSETQ. The CDR3 extends over 14 amino acids.

V gene TRBV10-3 combines with J gene TRBJ2-1; the D call of TRBD1 rests on TCRdb alone, since no DNA is present to check it. Germline V lookup: CDR1 ENHRY, CDR2 SYGVKD. This CDR3 region has 15 residues. CDR3 sequence reads: CAISGLGGYYDEQFF.

Here the CDR3 reads CSASGQGSQETQYF. This chain links TRBV20-1 with TRBJ2-5; TCRdb gives TRBD1 as the D gene, but with no DNA this cannot be confirmed. Per the germline V gene, CDR1 is DFQATT and CDR2 is SNEGSKA (reference sequence). The CDR3 is 14 amino acids.

This chain uses TRBV19 with TRBJ1-5; TCRdb names TRBD1, which stays unverified in the absence of DNA. Germline CDR1 is LNHDA and CDR2 is SQIVND (reference sequence). The CDR3 extends over 14 amino acids. The CDR3 region is CASRGLDSRQPQHF.

The V gene is TRBV19, the J gene TRBJ1-2; with no DNA, the TCRdb D assignment of TRBD1 cannot be verified. Per the germline V gene, CDR1 is LNHDA and CDR2 is SQIVND (reference sequence). This CDR3 has 15 amino acids. The CDR3 spells CASSLLGQGHYGYTF. Looking up the rest from reference TRBV19 and TRBJ1-2 gives the full variable domain: DGGITQSPKYLFRKEGQNVTLSCEQNLNHDAMYWYRQDPGQGLRLIYYSQIVNDFQKGDIAEGYSVSREKKESFPLTVTSAQKNPTAFYLCASSLLGQGHYGYTFGSGTRLTVV.

The chain links TRBV12-3 or TRBV12-4 to TRBJ2-7. The CDR3 covers 14 residues. CDR3: CASSLGTHSYEQYF.

This chain joins TRBV20-1 and TRBJ2-4; TCRdb picks TRBD1, but there is no DNA to check that call. CDR1 is DFQATT, CDR2 SNEGSKA, per germline (reference sequence). This CDR3 has 16 amino acids. CDR3 sequence reads: CSARDQGSLSKNIQYF.

The chain recombines TRBV28 with TRBJ2-7; the TCRdb D gene call, TRBD1, has no DNA to confirm it. The CDR3 contains 14 residues. Germline CDR1 is MDHEN and CDR2 is SYDVKM. The CDR3 protein is CASSPGQGVDEQYF.

The gene calls are TRBV20-1 and TRBJ2-5; as DNA is missing, the TRBD2 call by TCRdb cannot be tested. Germline V gene lookup returns CDR1 DFQATT and CDR2 SNEGSKA (reference sequence). The CDR3 sequence is 15 residues long. This CDR3 is CSAIAGNTRGETQYF.

This chain links TRBV20-1 with TRBJ2-1; TCRdb proposes TRBD1, but this gene call is untestable without DNA. Germline V gene data show CDR1 as DFQATT and CDR2 as SNEGSKA (reference sequence). CDR3 size: 13 residues. The CDR3 region is CSADGGTYNEQFF.

The V call is TRBV6-5, the J call TRBJ2-7; the TRBD1 assignment by TCRdb is unverifiable without DNA. Germline CDR1 is MNHEY and CDR2 is SVGAGI. The CDR3 is 13 residues long. The CDR3 reads CASRDRGWYEQYF.

The CDR3: CASSGEGRANTEAFF. V and J are TRBV5-1 and TRBJ1-1. CDR1 and CDR2 from the germline V gene are SGHRS and YFSETQ. The CDR3 has 15 residues.